Below, one TCR beta chain is given with its context. Its antigen remains unknown. One end of the junction varies from germline; a read error may be responsible. Additional DNA sequences in this sample encode the identical CDR3. Use of 60 Vbeta and 13 Jbeta primers characterized the PCR. This table comes from immunoSEQ multiplex PCR, and its TCRdb copy is limited to in-frame clones, with some not included. This sample has some 110,000 clones; roughly 80% occur once, and the top ten carry approximately 7.2%. This sample is part of a study of cytomegalovirus exposure and HLA in healthy donors. The study, taken as a whole, reports: Per a later analysis, HLA-associated TCR beta chains showed more clonal expansion than other, equally common TCR beta chains.

Germline CDR1 is SQVTM and CDR2 is ANQGSEA. This CDR3 is 13 amino acids long. The genes are TRBV29-1 and TRBJ1-6; maybe TRBD1 (6 bases). The source material was PBMCs. This clonotype was sampled from a man aged 30 to 39 in good health and CMV-seropositive. CDR3 region: CSAMTGNNSPLHF. DNA for the CDR3: TGCAGCGCAATGACAGGAAATAATTCCCCCCTCCACTTT.